These 8 T cell receptor beta chains originate from one sample sequenced in a study of CD8 T cells in ankylosing spondylitis. A single record per CDR3 protein comes from TCRdb applying MiXCR to the 5' RACE reads. The table has 250,000 or so distinct CDR3 sequences, roughly a quarter seen once. What was sequenced was blood, either unsorted or a sorted T cell fraction (not recorded which). Receptors originate from a male donor with ankylosing spondylitis or in good health (not recorded which).

The genes are TRBV14 and TRBJ2-3, with 12 bases lining up with TRBD2. This CDR3 region has 19 residues. V lost 3 bases, J lost 2 bases, and 12 bases stayed unmatched. Germline V lookup: CDR1 SGHDN, CDR2 FVKESK. CDR3: CASSQTSGGLLTITDTQYF. CDR3 in DNA: TGTGCCAGCAGCCAGACTAGCGGGGGTCTTCTGACCATCACAGATACGCAGTATTTT.

This clonotype has a single count. The V call is TRBV5-1, the J call TRBJ2-7, with a possible D match to TRBD1 (5 bases). Germline assignment: CDR1 SGHRS and CDR2 YFSETQ. CDR3 length: 14 amino acids. V lost 2 bases and J lost 2, with 11 bases in between. The CDR3 coding sequence is TGCGCCAGCAGCTTTATGGGGCCCCCCTACGAGCAGTACTTC. Amino acids: CASSFMGPPYEQYF.

This clonotype was counted ten times or more. This sequence joins TRBV29-1 and TRBJ1-2; 7 nucleotides line up with TRBD1. The V gene end was trimmed by 7 bases and the J gene end by 8 bases; junction bases not matched to a gene: 7. The germline gives CDR1 SQVTM, CDR2 ANQGSEA. The CDR3 length is 11 residues. The CDR3 nucleotides read TGCAGCGACACGACAGGGAGCGGCTACACCTTC. Its translation is CSDTTGSGYTF.

This clonotype came up a few times. The chain employs TRBV20-1 and TRBJ1-1; a possible D gene is TRBD1 (5 bases). Per the germline V gene, CDR1 is DFQATT and CDR2 is SNEGSKA (reference sequence). V was shortened by 4 bases and J by 6 bases, with 12 bases between the two germline ends. The CDR3 runs 12 residues. The CDR3 DNA reads as TGCAGTGCTACGAGGGGAGGTGCTGAAGCTTTCTTT. This gives the protein CSATRGGAEAFF.

This clonotype was counted many times. The chain carries TRBV3-1 and TRBJ2-7; 12 nucleotides agree with TRBD1. Germline values: CDR1 LGHDT, CDR2 YNNKEL (reference sequence). This CDR3 comprises 15 residues. The ends lost 7 bases at V and 6 bases at J; junction bases unmatched: 10. The CDR3 reads CASMDRGTGGSEQYF. As DNA, the CDR3 is TGTGCCAGCATGGATCGAGGGACAGGGGGCAGCGAGCAGTACTTC.

This clonotype has ten or more counts. The chain is built from TRBV29-1 and TRBJ2-1; weak D call: TRBD1 (6 bases). The V gene's germline CDR1 is SQVTM and CDR2 ANQGSEA. Trimming shortened V by 6 bases and J by 5 bases, and 17 bases separated the two germline ends. This CDR3 spans 14 amino acids. The CDR3 protein is CSVGRGSGNNEQFF. The CDR3 DNA sequence: TGCAGCGTGGGAAGGGGGTCCGGGAACAATGAGCAGTTCTTC.

V and J are TRBV5-6 and TRBJ2-7; a weak D match, TRBD1 (5 bases). The CDR3 is made up of 13 amino acids. Trimming shortened V by 9 bases and J by 6 bases, and 19 bases separated the two germline ends. Per germline, CDR1 SGHDT and CDR2 YYEEEE. This CDR3 is CAIGPGHGAEQYF. CDR3 DNA: TGTGCCATCGGCCCCGGGCATGGGGCCGAGCAGTACTTC. The variable domain in full, with the rest retrieved from reference TRBV5-6 and TRBJ2-7, is DAGVTQSPTHLIKTRGQQVTLRCSPKSGHDTVSWYQQALGQGPQFIFQYYEEEERQRGNFPDRFSGHQFPNYSSELNVNALLLGDSALYLCAIGPGHGAEQYFGPGTRLTVT.

A few counts support this clonotype. This chain links TRBV20-1 with TRBJ1-5; tentative D call: TRBD1 (6 bases). V lost 3 bases, J lost 2 bases, and 14 bases lay in between. Looked up from germline, CDR1 is DFQATT and CDR2 is SNEGSKA (reference sequence). CDR3 length: 15 residues. CDR3: CSASSRGFGNQPQHF. The DNA for the CDR3 is TGCAGTGCTAGTTCCAGGGGATTCGGCAATCAGCCCCAGCATTTT.